This entry lists 25 T cell receptor beta chains sequenced from one sample in a study of beta chain features in type 1 diabetes. Expressed TCRB transcripts were sequenced because the isolated RNA had all been reverse transcribed beforehand. Assay: immunoSEQ multiplex PCR; the TCRdb copy retains only in-frame clones and omits some. The sample lists a few hundred thousand clones, roughly 9.8% seen once, with 0.6% in the top ten. Notes on the study in general: Type 1 diabetes patients had moderately but significantly shorter TCRB CDR3s in all four CD4+ subsets.

No antigen has been identified for these receptors. Material: central memory CD4+ T cells from blood. These receptors all come from a man younger than 40 with type 1 diabetes.

V is TRBV7-3 and J is TRBJ2-1; D remains unclear. The germline V gene encodes CDR1 SGHTA and CDR2 FQGTGA. The CDR3 runs to 17 residues. V lost 5 bases and J lost 0, with 17 bases in between. The CDR3 coding sequence is TGTGCCAGCAGCAGATCCTCAAGAACCAACTCCTACAATGAGCAGTTCTTC. Amino acid sequence: CASSRSSRTNSYNEQFF.

This clone was picked up many times. The J gene is TRBJ1-1, the V gene TRBV5-1; possibly TRBD1 for D (6 bases). CDR1 is SGHRS and CDR2 is YFSETQ in the germline V gene. The CDR3 runs to 16 residues. Trimming pared 0 bases from V and 4 bases from J, leaving 16 bases between. CDR3 DNA: TGCGCCAGCAGCTTGGCGGCAGGGGTAGGTAGCACTGAAGCTTTCTTT. Protein product: CASSLAAGVGSTEAFF.

This clone was detected many times. The chain is built from TRBV7-9 and TRBJ2-1, with a possible D match to TRBD2 (6 bases). V lost 1 base, J lost 4 bases, and 8 bases lay in between. This CDR3 has 14 residues. Germline V CDR1 and CDR2: SEHNR, FQNEAQ (reference sequence). The chain's CDR3 is CASSLEGLYNEQFF. CDR3 nucleotides: TGTGCCAGCAGCTTAGAGGGACTTTACAATGAGCAGTTCTTC.

V and J are TRBV29-1 and TRBJ1-2; D is ambiguous. This CDR3 contains 11 residues. Germline V gene sequence: CDR1 SQVTM, CDR2 ANQGSEA. V lost 4 bases and J lost 4, with 7 bases in between. This CDR3 reads CSVGKSYGYTF. CDR3 in DNA: TGCAGCGTTGGTAAGAGCTATGGCTACACCTTC.

This clone was seen a few times. The V and J genes are TRBV7-9 and TRBJ1-2; D perhaps matches TRBD1 (6 bases). The CDR3 runs 11 residues. Germline CDR1 reads SEHNR; CDR2 reads FQNEAQ (reference sequence). Written as DNA, the CDR3 is TGTATGGAGGGGGAGGACTATGGCTACACCTTC. Amino acid sequence: CMEGEDYGYTF.

The rearrangement links TRBV6-5 to TRBJ2-1; no definite D call. This CDR3 is built from 15 residues. V was pared by 3 bases and J by 4 bases, with 13 bases between. Germline CDR1 and CDR2: MNHEY and SVGAGI. The CDR3 spells CASSYDGSRYNEQFF. CDR3 sequence (DNA): TGTGCCAGCAGTTATGACGGGTCTAGGTACAATGAGCAGTTCTTC.

The gene calls are TRBV7-2 and TRBJ2-6; D is uncertain. The V end lost 5 bases, the J end lost 0 bases, and 20 bases lay between the germline ends. CDR1 and CDR2 (germline): SGHTA, FQGNSA. The CDR3 loop spans 19 amino acids. The CDR3 bases are TGTGCCAGCAGCCCCCGGGCGACGCTTAGTCACTCTGGGGCCAACGTCCTGACTTTC. Its protein is CASSPRATLSHSGANVLTF.

This clone has just a few counts. The chain is built from TRBV7-9 and TRBJ1-3, with 8 positions matching TRBD1. The V segment lost 5 bases and the J segment 4 bases; nucleotides outside the gene matches: 7. The CDR3 loop spans 15 amino acids. The germline V gene encodes CDR1 SEHNR and CDR2 FQNEAQ (reference sequence). The CDR3 spells CASSKQGVGGNTIYF. In DNA form, the CDR3 reads TGTGCCAGCAGCAAACAGGGGGTAGGAGGAAACACCATATATTTT.

This clone was observed a handful of times. This sequence joins TRBV5-4 and TRBJ2-3; 14 bases match TRBD2. The CDR3 totals 16 residues. V lost 4 bases and J lost 6; bases outside the gene matches: 7. Germline assignment: CDR1 SGHNT and CDR2 YYREEE (reference sequence). For the CDR3, the DNA is TGTGCCAGCAGCCCGGGGACTAGCGGGAGTGGTGATACGCAGTATTTT. It codes for CASSPGTSGSGDTQYF.

This chain connects TRBV6-1 to TRBJ2-3; tentatively, D is TRBD1 (5 bases). The CDR3 contains 14 residues. Germline V gives CDR1 MNHNS, CDR2 SASEGT. Trimming removed 7 bases at V and 4 bases at J, with 15 bases between. CDR3: CASTKGSRPDTQYF. CDR3 bases: TGTGCCAGCACCAAGGGGTCCCGACCAGATACGCAGTATTTT.

This chain connects TRBV29-1 to TRBJ2-7; 10 bases map to TRBD2. The V gene's germline CDR1 is SQVTM and CDR2 ANQGSEA. J was trimmed by 5 bases and V by 6 bases; bases with no gene match: 10. The CDR3 spans 14 residues. CDR3 sequence reads: CSVASLAGRNEQYF. CDR3 sequence (DNA): TGCAGCGTGGCCTCACTAGCGGGACGAAACGAGCAGTACTTC.

This chain connects TRBV6-5 to TRBJ2-1, with 10 bases that match TRBD2. The length of the CDR3 is 13 residues. Unmatched junction bases numbered 2, after V lost 8 bases and J lost 4 bases. Germline V lookup: CDR1 MNHEY, CDR2 SVGAGI. The CDR3, as DNA: TGTGCCAGCCTAGCGGGAGCTTACAATGAGCAGTTCTTC. Residues: CASLAGAYNEQFF.

The rearrangement links TRBV19 to TRBJ1-5; tentative D call: TRBD1 (5 bases). CDR1 and CDR2 from the germline V gene are LNHDA and SQIVND (reference sequence). V was cut by 8 bases and J by 0 bases, with 8 bases left in between. The CDR3 is made up of 13 amino acids. DNA of the CDR3: TGTGCCAGTCTCCAGGGTAGCAATCAGCCCCAGCATTTT. Translating gives CASLQGSNQPQHF.

This clone was observed a handful of times. The rearrangement links TRBV4-1 to TRBJ2-1; 7 bases agree with TRBD2. With V trimmed by 1 base and J by 3 bases, 6 bases remained unmatched. Looked up from germline, CDR1 is MGHRA and CDR2 is YSYEKL. The CDR3 has 16 amino acids. CDR3 DNA: TGCGCCAGCAGCCAAGTAAGGCTAGCGGTCTACAATGAGCAGTTCTTC. Its protein is CASSQVRLAVYNEQFF.

This CDR3 reads CATSRAGGGAFF. The CDR3 nucleotides read TGTGCCACCAGCAGAGCGGGTGGGGGGGCTTTCTTT. V is TRBV15 and J is TRBJ1-1; TRBD1 is a possible D gene (5 bases). Germline loops: CDR1 LNHNV, CDR2 YYDKDF (reference sequence). Trimming cost V 1 base and J 11 bases, with 11 bases left between them. The length of the CDR3 is 12 residues. The whole variable domain, remainder taken from reference TRBV15 and TRBJ1-1, is DAMVIQNPRYQVTQFGKPVTLSCSQTLNHNVMYWYQQKSSQAPKLLFHYYDKDFNNEADTPDNFQSRRPNTSFCFLDIRSPGLGDTAMYLCATSRAGGGAFFGQGTRLTVV.

In this sample, this clone turned up a few times. The chain combines TRBV4-2 with TRBJ2-7; D gene unclear. V was clipped by 0 bases and J by 1 base, with 7 bases between them. The CDR3 length is 14 residues. Per the germline V gene, CDR1 is LGHNA and CDR2 is YNFKEQ. This CDR3 reads CASSQEALSYEQYF. The CDR3 DNA sequence: TGTGCCAGCAGCCAAGAAGCTCTTTCCTACGAGCAGTACTTC.

The table lists this clone with a few counts. Other DNA sequences in this specimen translate into the identical CDR3. V is TRBV30 and J is TRBJ1-5; D unclear. CDR3 length: 13 residues. Trimming left V 0 bases short and J 1 base short, with 4 bases between. The V gene's germline CDR1 is GTSNPN and CDR2 SVGIG (reference sequence). CDR3 in DNA: TGTGCCTGGAGTGTAAGGAGCAATCAGCCCCAGCATTTT. Translated: CAWSVRSNQPQHF.

This clone was seen only a few times. This chain connects TRBV7-2 to TRBJ2-7; 7 bases align to TRBD1. Trimming took 3 bases from V and 3 from J; bases not matched to a gene: 8. Germline CDR1 is SGHTA and CDR2 is FQGNSA. The CDR3 has 15 amino acids. For the CDR3, the DNA is TGTGCCAGCAGCTTGGCCGGGACAGATTACTACGAGCAGTACTTC. This gives the protein CASSLAGTDYYEQYF.

This clone has only a few counts. V gene TRBV4-2 combines with J gene TRBJ2-1, with D maybe TRBD1 (5 bases). Germline V lookup: CDR1 LGHNA, CDR2 YNFKEQ. The V gene lost 2 bases and the J gene lost 6 bases, with 11 bases spanning the gap. The CDR3 sequence is 14 residues long. For the CDR3, the DNA is TGTGCCAGCAGCCAACAGGGTGTACGCAATGAGCAGTTCTTC. Amino acid sequence: CASSQQGVRNEQFF.

This clone was seen a handful of times. This chain links TRBV6-1 with TRBJ1-4; no clear D. Per the germline V gene, CDR1 is MNHNS and CDR2 is SASEGT. This CDR3 comprises 13 residues. With 8 bases removed from V and 8 bases from J, the gap between germline ends came to 15 bases. The CDR3 nucleotides read TGTGCCAGCGGATCGGAGGCCCGGGAAAAACTGTTTTTT. Translating gives CASGSEAREKLFF.

This clone has a handful of counts. The rearrangement links TRBV28 to TRBJ2-7; either TRBD1 or TRBD2 may supply D (5 bases each). The germline CDR1 and CDR2 sequences are MDHEN and SYDVKM. V was shortened by 6 bases and J by 7 bases, with 25 bases between the two germline ends. The CDR3 length is 16 residues. CDR3 sequence: CASSTLERDGVEEQYF. CDR3 sequence (DNA): TGTGCCAGCAGCACCCTTGAGAGGGACGGCGTAGAAGAGCAGTACTTC.

The gene calls are TRBV6-1 and TRBJ2-2, with D uncertain. Germline loops: CDR1 MNHNS, CDR2 SASEGT. Between the trimmed V and J ends, which lost 4 bases and 0 bases, there was a span of 12 bases. This CDR3 contains 16 residues. The CDR3 nucleotides are TGTGCCAGCAGTGCCTTTTTACCCGCGAACACCGGGGAGCTGTTTTTT. The encoded protein is CASSAFLPANTGELFF.

The CDR3 protein is CASSGSLDEQFF. Here the CDR3 DNA reads TGTGCCAGCAGCGGGAGTCTGGATGAGCAGTTCTTC. The chain uses TRBV4-2 and TRBJ2-1; possibly TRBD2 for D (5 bases). Germline lookup yields CDR1 LGHNA and CDR2 YNFKEQ. Between the trimmed V and J ends, which lost 5 bases and 8 bases, there was a span of 10 bases. There are 12 residues in the CDR3.

The table lists this clone with a few counts. The chain employs TRBV11-2 and TRBJ2-1; tentative D call: TRBD2 (5 bases). CDR1 and CDR2 from the germline V gene are SGHAT and FQNNGV. V was pared by 5 bases and J by 8 bases, with 13 bases between. The CDR3 has 13 residues. The CDR3 is CASSLTRNDEQFF. Here the CDR3 DNA reads TGTGCCAGCAGCCTCACTAGGAATGATGAGCAGTTCTTC.

This clone was detected only a few times. The gene calls are TRBV18 and TRBJ1-1; D may be TRBD1 (5 bases). CDR3 size: 14 residues. V was pared by 4 bases and J by 5 bases, with 14 bases between. Germline loops: CDR1 KGHSH, CDR2 LQKENI. The CDR3 nucleotides read TGTGCCAGCTCACGGGGGACGGGTTGGACTGAAGCTTTCTTT. Its translation: CASSRGTGWTEAFF.